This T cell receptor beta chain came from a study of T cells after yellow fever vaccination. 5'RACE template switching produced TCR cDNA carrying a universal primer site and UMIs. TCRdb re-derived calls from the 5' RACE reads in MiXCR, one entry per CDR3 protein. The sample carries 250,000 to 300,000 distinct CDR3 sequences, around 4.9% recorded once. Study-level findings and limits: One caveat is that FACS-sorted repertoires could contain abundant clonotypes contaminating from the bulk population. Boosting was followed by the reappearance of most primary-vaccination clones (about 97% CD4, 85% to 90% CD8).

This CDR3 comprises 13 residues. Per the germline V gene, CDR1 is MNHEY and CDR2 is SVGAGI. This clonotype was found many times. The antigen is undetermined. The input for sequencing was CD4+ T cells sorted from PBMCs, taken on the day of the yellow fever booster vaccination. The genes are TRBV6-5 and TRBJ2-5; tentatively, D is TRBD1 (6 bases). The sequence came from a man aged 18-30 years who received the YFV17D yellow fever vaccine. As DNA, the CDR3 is TGTGTAACGGGGAAGGACAGACAAGAGACCCAGTACTTC. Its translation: CVTGKDRQETQYF.